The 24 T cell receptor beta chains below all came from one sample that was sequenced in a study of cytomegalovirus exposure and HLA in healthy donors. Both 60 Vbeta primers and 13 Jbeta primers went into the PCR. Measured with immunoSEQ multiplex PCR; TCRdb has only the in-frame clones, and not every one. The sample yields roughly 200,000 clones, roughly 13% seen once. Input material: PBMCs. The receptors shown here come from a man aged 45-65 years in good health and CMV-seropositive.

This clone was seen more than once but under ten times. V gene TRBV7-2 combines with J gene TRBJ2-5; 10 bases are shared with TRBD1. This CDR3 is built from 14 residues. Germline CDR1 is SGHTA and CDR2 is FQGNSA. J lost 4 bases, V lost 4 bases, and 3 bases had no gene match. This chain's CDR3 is CASSSGQGGETQYF. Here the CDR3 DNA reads TGTGCCAGCAGCTCAGGACAGGGGGGAGAGACCCAGTACTTC.

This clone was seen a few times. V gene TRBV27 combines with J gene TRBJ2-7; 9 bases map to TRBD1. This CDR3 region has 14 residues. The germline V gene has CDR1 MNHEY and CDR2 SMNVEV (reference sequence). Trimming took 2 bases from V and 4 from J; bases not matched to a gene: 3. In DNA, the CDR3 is TGTGCCAGCAGTTTAACAGGGGGCGGGTACGAGCAGTACGTC. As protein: CASSLTGGGYEQYV.

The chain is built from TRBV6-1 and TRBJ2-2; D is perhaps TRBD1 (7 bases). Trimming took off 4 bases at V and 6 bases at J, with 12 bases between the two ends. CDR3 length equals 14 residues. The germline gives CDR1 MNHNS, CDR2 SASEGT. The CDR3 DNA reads TGTGCCAGCAGTGTTGTCAGGGGGGCCGGGGAGCTGTTTTTT. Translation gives CASSVVRGAGELFF.

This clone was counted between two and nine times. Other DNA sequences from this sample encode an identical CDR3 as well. CDR3 in amino acids: CASSQDSSGANTGELFF. Here the CDR3 DNA reads TGCGCCAGCAGCCAAGATTCCAGCGGAGCGAACACCGGGGAGCTGTTTTTT. The J gene is TRBJ2-2, the V gene TRBV4-1, with D tentatively TRBD2 (5 bases). This CDR3 is 17 amino acids long. Germline CDR1 and CDR2: MGHRA and YSYEKL. The V gene lost 0 bases and the J gene lost 0 bases, with 11 bases spanning the gap.

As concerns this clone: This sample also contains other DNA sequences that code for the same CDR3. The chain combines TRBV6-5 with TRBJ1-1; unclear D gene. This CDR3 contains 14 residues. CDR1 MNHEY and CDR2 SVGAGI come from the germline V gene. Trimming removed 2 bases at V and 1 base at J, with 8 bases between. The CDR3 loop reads CASSYGGQNTEAFF. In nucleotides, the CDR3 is TGTGCCAGCAGTTACGGCGGGCAGAACACTGAAGCTTTCTTT.

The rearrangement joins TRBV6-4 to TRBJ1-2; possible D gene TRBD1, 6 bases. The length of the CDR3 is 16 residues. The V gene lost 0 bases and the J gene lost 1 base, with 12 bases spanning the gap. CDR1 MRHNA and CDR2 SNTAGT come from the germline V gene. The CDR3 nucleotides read TGTGCCAGCAGTGACTCGAACCAGGGGATTAACTATGGCTACACCTTC. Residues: CASSDSNQGINYGYTF.

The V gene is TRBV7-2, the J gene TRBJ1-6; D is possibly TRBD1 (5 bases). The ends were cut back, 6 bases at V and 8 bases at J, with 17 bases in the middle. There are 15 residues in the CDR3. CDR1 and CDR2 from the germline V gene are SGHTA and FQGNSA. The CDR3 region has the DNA TGTGCCAGCAGTCTTAGGGCAGGGAGGGATTCACCCCTCCACTTT. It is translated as CASSLRAGRDSPLHF. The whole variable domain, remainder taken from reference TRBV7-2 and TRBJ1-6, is GAGVSQSPSNKVTEKGKDVELRCDPISGHTALYWYRQSLGQGLEFLIYFQGNSAPDKSGLPSDRFSAERTGGSVSTLTIQRTQQEDSAVYLCASSLRAGRDSPLHFGNGTRLTVT.

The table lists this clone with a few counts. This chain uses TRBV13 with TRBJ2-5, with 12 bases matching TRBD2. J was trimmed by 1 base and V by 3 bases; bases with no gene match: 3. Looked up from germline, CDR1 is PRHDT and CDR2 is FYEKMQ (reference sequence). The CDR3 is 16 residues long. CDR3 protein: CASSFRTSGVQETQYF. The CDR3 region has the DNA TGTGCCAGCAGCTTTAGGACTAGCGGGGTCCAAGAGACCCAGTACTTC. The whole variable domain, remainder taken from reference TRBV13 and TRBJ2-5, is AAGVIQSPRHLIKEKRETATLKCYPIPRHDTVYWYQQGPGQDPQFLISFYEKMQSDKGSIPDRFSAQQFSDYHSELNMSSLELGDSALYFCASSFRTSGVQETQYFGPGTRLLVL.

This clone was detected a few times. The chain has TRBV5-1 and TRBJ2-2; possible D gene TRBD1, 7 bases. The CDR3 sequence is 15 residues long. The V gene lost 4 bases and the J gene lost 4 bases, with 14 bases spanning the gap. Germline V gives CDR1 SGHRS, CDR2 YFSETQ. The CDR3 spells CASSQGGAGTGELFF. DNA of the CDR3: TGCGCCAGCAGCCAGGGGGGCGCGGGCACCGGGGAGCTGTTTTTT.

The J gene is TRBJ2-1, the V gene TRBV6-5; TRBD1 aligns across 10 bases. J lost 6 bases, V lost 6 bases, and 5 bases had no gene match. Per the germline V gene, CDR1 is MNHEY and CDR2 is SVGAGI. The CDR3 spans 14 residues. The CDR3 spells CASSQRTGGNEQFF. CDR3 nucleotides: TGTGCCAGCAGCCAAAGGACAGGGGGCAATGAGCAGTTCTTC.

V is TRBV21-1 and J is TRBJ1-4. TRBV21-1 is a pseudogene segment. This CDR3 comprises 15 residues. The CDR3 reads CASRGREGTNEKLFF. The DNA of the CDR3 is TGTGCCAGCAGGGGTCGGGAGGGAACTAATGAAAAACTGTTTTTT.

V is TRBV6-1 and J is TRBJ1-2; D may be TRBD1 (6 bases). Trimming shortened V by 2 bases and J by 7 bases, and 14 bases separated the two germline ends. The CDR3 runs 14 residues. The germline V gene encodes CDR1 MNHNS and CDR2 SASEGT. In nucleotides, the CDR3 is TGTGCCAGCAGTGAATCCGGGGGGGGCTCTGGCTACACCTTC. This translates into CASSESGGGSGYTF.

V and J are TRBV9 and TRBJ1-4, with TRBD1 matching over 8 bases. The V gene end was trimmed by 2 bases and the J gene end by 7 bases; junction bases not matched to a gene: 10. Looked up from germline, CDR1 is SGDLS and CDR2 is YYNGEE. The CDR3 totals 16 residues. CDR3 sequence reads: CASSVGQGNLGEKLFF. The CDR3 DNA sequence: TGTGCCAGCAGCGTCGGACAGGGAAATTTAGGTGAAAAACTGTTTTTT.

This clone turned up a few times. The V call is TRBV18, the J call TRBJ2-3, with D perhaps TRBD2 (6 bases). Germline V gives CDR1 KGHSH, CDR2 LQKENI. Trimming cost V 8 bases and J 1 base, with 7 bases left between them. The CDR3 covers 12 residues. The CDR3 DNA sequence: TGTGCCAGCACGGGGGGCACAGATACGCAGTATTTT. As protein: CASTGGTDTQYF.

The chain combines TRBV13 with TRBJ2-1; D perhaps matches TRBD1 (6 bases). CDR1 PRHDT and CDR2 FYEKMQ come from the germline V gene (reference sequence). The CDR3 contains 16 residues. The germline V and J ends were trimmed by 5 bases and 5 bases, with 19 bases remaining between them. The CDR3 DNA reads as TGTGCCAGCAGCCTACCGAGACAGGCCTTTAACAATGAGCAGTTCTTC. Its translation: CASSLPRQAFNNEQFF.

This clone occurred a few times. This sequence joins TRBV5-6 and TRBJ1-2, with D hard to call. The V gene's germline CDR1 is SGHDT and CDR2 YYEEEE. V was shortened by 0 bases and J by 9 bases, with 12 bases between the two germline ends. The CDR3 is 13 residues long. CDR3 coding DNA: TGTGCCAGCAGCTTGGGAACGGAGAGGAGCTACACCTTC. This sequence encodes CASSLGTERSYTF.

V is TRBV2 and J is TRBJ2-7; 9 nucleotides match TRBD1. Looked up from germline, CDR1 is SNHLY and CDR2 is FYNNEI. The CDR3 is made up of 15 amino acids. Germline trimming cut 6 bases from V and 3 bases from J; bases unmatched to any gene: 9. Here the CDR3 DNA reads TGTGCCAGCAGCCCCCCGGAGGGACAGGGCTACGAGCAGTACGTC. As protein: CASSPPEGQGYEQYV.

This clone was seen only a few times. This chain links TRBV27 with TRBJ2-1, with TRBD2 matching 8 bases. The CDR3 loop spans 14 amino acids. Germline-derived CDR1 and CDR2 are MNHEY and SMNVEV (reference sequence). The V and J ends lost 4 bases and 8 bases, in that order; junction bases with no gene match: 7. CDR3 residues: CASSWSSGDDEQFF. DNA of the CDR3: TGTGCCAGCAGTTGGAGTAGCGGGGACGATGAGCAGTTCTTC.

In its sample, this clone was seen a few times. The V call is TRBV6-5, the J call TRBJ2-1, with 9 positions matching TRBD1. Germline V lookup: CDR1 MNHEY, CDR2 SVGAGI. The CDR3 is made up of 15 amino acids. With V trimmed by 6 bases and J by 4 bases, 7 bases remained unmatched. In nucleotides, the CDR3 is TGTGCCAGCAGGGCTCCGGGACAGGGATACAATGAGCAGTTCTTC. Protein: CASRAPGQGYNEQFF.

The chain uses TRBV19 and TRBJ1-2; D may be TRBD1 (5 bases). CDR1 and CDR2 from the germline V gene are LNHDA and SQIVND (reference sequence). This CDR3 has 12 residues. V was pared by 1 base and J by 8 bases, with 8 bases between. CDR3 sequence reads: CASSIVQGGYTF. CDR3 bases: TGTGCCAGTAGTATAGTCCAGGGCGGCTACACCTTC.

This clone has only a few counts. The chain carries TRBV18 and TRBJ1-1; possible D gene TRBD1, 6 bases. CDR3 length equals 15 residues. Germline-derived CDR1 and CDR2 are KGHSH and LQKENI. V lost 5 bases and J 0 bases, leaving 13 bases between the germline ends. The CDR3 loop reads CASSTRAGVNTEAFF. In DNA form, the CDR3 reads TGTGCCAGCTCAACGAGGGCAGGGGTGAACACTGAAGCTTTCTTT.

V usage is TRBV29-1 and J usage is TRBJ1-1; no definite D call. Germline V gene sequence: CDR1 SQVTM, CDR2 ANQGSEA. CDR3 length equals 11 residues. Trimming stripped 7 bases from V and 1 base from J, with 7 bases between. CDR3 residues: CSAYWNTEAFF. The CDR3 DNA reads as TGCAGCGCCTACTGGAACACTGAAGCTTTCTTT.

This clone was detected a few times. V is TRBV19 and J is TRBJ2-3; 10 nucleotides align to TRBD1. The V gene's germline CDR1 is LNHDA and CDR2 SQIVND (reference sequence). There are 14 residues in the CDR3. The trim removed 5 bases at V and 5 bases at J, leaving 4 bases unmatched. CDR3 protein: CASSGTGVGDTQYF. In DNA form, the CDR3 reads TGTGCCAGTAGTGGGACAGGGGTGGGAGATACGCAGTATTTT.

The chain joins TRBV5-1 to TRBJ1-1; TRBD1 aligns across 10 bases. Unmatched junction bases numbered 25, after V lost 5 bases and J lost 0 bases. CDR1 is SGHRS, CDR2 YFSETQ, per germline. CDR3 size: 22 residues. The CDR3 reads CASRNTGLRDRGLLLMNTEAFF. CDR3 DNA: TGCGCCAGCAGAAATACAGGACTCCGGGACAGGGGTCTCTTACTCATGAACACTGAAGCTTTCTTT.